One sample yielded the 32 T cell receptor beta chains listed below, sequenced in a study of blood T cells in healthy people across ages (dated by TCRdb to the mid-2010s). Preparation of the library involved 5' RACE. Sequencing relied on an Illumina HiSeq 2500. A second PCR of roughly 7 to 12 cycles was run with a J-beta primer mix and a sample-barcoded 5' primer. TCRdb cleaned the public reads at Q25 with fastp, built clones with MiXCR and kept in-frame beta chains. Merged by CDR3 protein, the rows form single entries marked with the most common genes and DNA. The sample profile shows 1.4 million or so distinct CDR3 sequences; roughly two fifths of them were found once. Of the sample, 4% falls within the top ten clones. The sequenced sample consisted of blood. Receptor source: a woman aged 18-29 years in good health.

V gene TRBV12-3 or TRBV12-4 combines with J gene TRBJ1-4; D gene ambiguous. Trimming pared 7 bases from V and 5 bases from J, leaving 20 bases between. The CDR3 length is 16 residues. CDR3 region: CASTLQYGPANEKLFF. The CDR3 DNA follows: TGTGCCAGCACACTCCAGTATGGTCCTGCGAATGAAAAACTGTTTTTT.

The chain combines TRBV12-3 or TRBV12-4 with TRBJ2-1; D is possibly TRBD2 (6 bases). The assigned J gene may be wrong: the sequence end matches TRBJ2-7 better. The CDR3 consists of 13 residues. The CDR3 DNA reads as TGTGCCAGCAGTCGCTATAGCGGAAATGAGCAGTACTTC. As protein: CASSRYSGNEQYF.

This chain connects TRBV14 to TRBJ2-2; D not resolved. The germline V gene has CDR1 SGHDN and CDR2 FVKESK. The CDR3 has 15 residues. V was cut by 2 bases and J by 5 bases, with 12 bases left in between. CDR3 in amino acids: CASSQSSIRTGELFF. CDR3 nucleotide sequence: TGTGCCAGCAGCCAAAGTTCAATACGTACCGGGGAGCTGTTTTTT.

The rearrangement links TRBV7-2 to TRBJ2-7; D is possibly TRBD1 (6 bases). This CDR3 is 15 amino acids long. Trimming pared 3 bases from V and 7 bases from J, leaving 19 bases between. From germline, CDR1 is SGHTA and CDR2 FQGNSA. CDR3 in amino acids: CASSFVRGRYNEQYF. DNA of the CDR3: TGTGCCAGCAGCTTCGTCAGGGGAAGGTACAATGAGCAGTACTTC.

In its sample, this clonotype was seen a few times. The chain employs TRBV10-3 and TRBJ2-1; no reliable D call. Germline assignment: CDR1 ENHRY and CDR2 SYGVKD. Trimming cost V 2 bases and J 0 bases, with 8 bases left between them. This CDR3 contains 15 residues. The CDR3 spells CAISEVSFSYNEQFF. CDR3 coding DNA: TGTGCCATCAGTGAGGTCTCCTTCTCCTACAATGAGCAGTTCTTC.

The CDR3 DNA reads TGCAGCGTTGGCAGGCGACTTATGAACACTGAAGCTTTCTTT. Its protein is CSVGRRLMNTEAFF. The chain couples TRBV29-1 to TRBJ1-1; the D is unclear. This CDR3 contains 14 residues. Germline loops: CDR1 SQVTM, CDR2 ANQGSEA. V was cut by 4 bases and J by 0 bases, with 12 bases left in between.

This clonotype showed up just a few times. This chain connects TRBV28 to TRBJ2-4; D is possibly TRBD1 (7 bases). Trimming shortened V by 3 bases and J by 6 bases, and 21 bases separated the two germline ends. Germline V lookup: CDR1 MDHEN, CDR2 SYDVKM. The CDR3 covers 17 residues. The CDR3 protein is CASSLAHRGGMVNIQYF. In DNA form, the CDR3 reads TGTGCCAGCAGTTTGGCCCACAGGGGCGGGATGGTAAACATTCAGTACTTC.

This clonotype was observed once. The CDR3 DNA is TGTGCCAGCAGCTCGGGACTCCAGTACCAAGAGACCCAGTTCTTC. Its protein is CASSSGLQYQETQFF. The rearrangement uses TRBV9 and TRBJ2-1; possible D gene TRBD2, 6 bases. The germline V gene has CDR1 SGDLS and CDR2 YYNGEE. This CDR3 spans 15 amino acids. V lost 4 bases to trimming and J lost 13 bases, with 24 bases between them.

The chain combines TRBV27 with TRBJ1-2; 8 nucleotides line up with TRBD1. Germline V gene sequence: CDR1 MNHEY, CDR2 SMNVEV (reference sequence). The CDR3 is 13 residues long. V gave up 3 bases and J gave up 7 bases; unmatched junction bases: 4. CDR3 nucleotide sequence: TGTGCCAGCAGTTTCGGACAGGGTGCTGGCTACACCTTC. Protein product: CASSFGQGAGYTF.

Comments on this clonotype: One end of the junction fails to match germline, which may point to a read error. J is TRBJ2-3 and V is TRBV4-1; D call uncertain. This CDR3 is 13 amino acids long. Germline assignment: CDR1 MGHRA and CDR2 YSYEKL. DNA for the CDR3: TGCGTCAGCAGCCAAGTTTCCACAGATACGCAGTATTTT. It encodes CVSSQVSTDTQYF.

The chain uses TRBV10-3 and TRBJ2-4, with 8 bases matching TRBD1. Germline CDR1 and CDR2: ENHRY and SYGVKD. The V and J ends lost 3 bases and 3 bases, in that order; junction bases with no gene match: 10. The CDR3 extends over 17 amino acids. CDR3 protein: CAISDPGTGIFKNIQYF. The DNA for the CDR3 is TGTGCCATCAGTGACCCGGGGACAGGTATATTCAAAAACATTCAGTACTTC.

This chain links TRBV13 with TRBJ2-7, with D perhaps matching TRBD2 (5 bases). V was clipped by 5 bases and J by 4 bases, with 12 bases between them. Looked up from germline, CDR1 is PRHDT and CDR2 is FYEKMQ (reference sequence). This CDR3 has 13 residues. CDR3 nucleotides: TGTGCCAGCAGCATAGACTATGAGTACGAGCAGTACTTC. It specifies CASSIDYEYEQYF. Full variable domain (missing parts from reference TRBV13 and TRBJ2-7): AAGVIQSPRHLIKEKRETATLKCYPIPRHDTVYWYQQGPGQDPQFLISFYEKMQSDKGSIPDRFSAQQFSDYHSELNMSSLELGDSALYFCASSIDYEYEQYFGPGTRLTVT.

A few counts support this clonotype. The chain links TRBV29-1 to TRBJ2-1; 7 bases line up with TRBD2. The length of the CDR3 is 12 residues. J gave up 10 bases and V 5 bases, and 8 bases lay outside the gene matches. Germline V gene sequence: CDR1 SQVTM, CDR2 ANQGSEA. CDR3 sequence reads: CSVKRDPTEQFF. CDR3 sequence (DNA): TGCAGCGTTAAGCGGGATCCCACCGAGCAGTTCTTC.

The gene calls are TRBV5-1 and TRBJ2-4; perhaps TRBD2 as D (7 bases). The J call may be faulty, since TRBJ2-7 better matches the DNA end. The CDR3 sequence is 14 residues long. Per the germline V gene, CDR1 is SGHRS and CDR2 is YFSETQ. This CDR3 reads CASRRRGGPYEQYF. The CDR3 region has the DNA TGCGCCAGCAGAAGGAGGGGGGGCCCCTACGAGCAGTACTTC.

The chain links TRBV20-1 to TRBJ2-3, with 10 bases lining up with TRBD2. This CDR3 spans 17 amino acids. The V gene's germline CDR1 is DFQATT and CDR2 SNEGSKA (reference sequence). After removal of 3 bases from V and 4 bases from J, the junction contained 13 bases not matched to a gene. The CDR3 DNA reads as TGCAGTGCTAGCCCTACCCGACTAGCGGGTAACCCAGATACGCAGTATTTT. Its protein product is CSASPTRLAGNPDTQYF.

This clonotype was counted a few times. The chain couples TRBV12-3 or TRBV12-4 to TRBJ2-7; D not resolved. Trimming took off 3 bases at V and 2 bases at J, with 14 bases between the two ends. The CDR3 is made up of 15 amino acids. The CDR3 nucleotides are TGTGCCAGCAGTTTTCCCGGCAGCTCGACCTACGAGCAGTACTTC. Translated: CASSFPGSSTYEQYF.

This chain joins TRBV28 and TRBJ2-3, with D unresolved. Germline values: CDR1 MDHEN, CDR2 SYDVKM. Trimming took off 1 base at V and 2 bases at J, with 7 bases between the two ends. The CDR3 has 14 amino acids. The CDR3 here is CASSLFLDTDTQYF. The DNA for the CDR3 is TGTGCCAGCAGTTTATTTCTGGACACAGATACGCAGTATTTT.

This clonotype came up a few times. The rearrangement joins TRBV2 to TRBJ2-3; D remains unclear. This CDR3 comprises 15 residues. The germline V and J ends were trimmed by 2 bases and 0 bases, with 9 bases remaining between them. The germline gives CDR1 SNHLY, CDR2 FYNNEI. In DNA form, the CDR3 reads TGTGCCAGCAGTGAATTGGCTCAGAGCACAGATACGCAGTATTTT. Amino acid sequence: CASSELAQSTDTQYF.

The chain joins TRBV20-1 to TRBJ2-7, with D unclear. CDR1 is DFQATT, CDR2 SNEGSKA, per germline (reference sequence). The CDR3 has 14 residues. Trimming took 0 bases from V and 4 from J, leaving 13 bases between them. The CDR3 coding sequence is TGCAGTGCTAGAGATCGGCAGCTATTGTACGAGCAGTACTTC. This codes for CSARDRQLLYEQYF.

This clonotype was found a few times. The chain has TRBV5-5 and TRBJ2-1, with 8 bases identical to TRBD1. CDR3 length: 14 amino acids. Losses at the gene ends were 4 bases for V and 8 bases for J; bases not matched to a gene: 8. Germline V gene sequence: CDR1 SGHKS, CDR2 YYEKEE (reference sequence). The CDR3 DNA sequence: TGTGCCAGCAGCCCAGACAGGGGTTGGGATGAGCAGTTCTTC. This translates into CASSPDRGWDEQFF.

The chain joins TRBV12-3 or TRBV12-4 to TRBJ2-1, with 9 nucleotides matching TRBD2. This CDR3 has 15 amino acids. With V trimmed by 3 bases and J by 2 bases, 2 bases remained unmatched. CDR3 DNA: TGTGCCAGCAGTTTCATAGCGGGGGCCTACAATGAGCAGTTCTTC. Its translation: CASSFIAGAYNEQFF.

This clonotype appeared many times. The chain couples TRBV7-2 to TRBJ2-1, with D unclear. The CDR3 spans 19 residues. CDR1 is SGHTA, CDR2 FQGNSA, per germline. Between the trimmed V and J ends, which lost 6 bases and 0 bases, there was a span of 24 bases. The CDR3 loop is CASSRKKTPSVSSYNEQFF. DNA of the CDR3: TGTGCCAGCAGTCGAAAAAAAACCCCGAGCGTTAGCTCCTACAATGAGCAGTTCTTC.

This clonotype was found a few times. The rearrangement uses TRBV20-1 and TRBJ2-1; 15 bases map to TRBD2. This CDR3 is 14 amino acids long. Germline loops: CDR1 DFQATT, CDR2 SNEGSKA (reference sequence). J lost 9 bases, V lost 5 bases, and 5 bases had no gene match. The CDR3 DNA reads TGCAGTGCTGGGAGGACTAGCGGGAGGGGTGAGCAGTTCTTC. Translated, it gives CSAGRTSGRGEQFF.

The V call is TRBV12-3 or TRBV12-4, the J call TRBJ1-1; possible D gene TRBD1, 5 bases. This CDR3 is 15 amino acids long. V lost 2 bases, J lost 7 bases, and 17 bases lay in between. The CDR3 spells CASSLFSVRAVEAFF. CDR3 DNA sequence: TGTGCCAGCAGTTTATTTTCCGTCAGGGCGGTTGAAGCTTTCTTT.

The genes are TRBV9 and TRBJ2-3, with 9 bases fitting TRBD1. Germline loops: CDR1 SGDLS, CDR2 YYNGEE. The CDR3 extends over 16 amino acids. Losses at the gene ends were 0 bases for V and 3 bases for J; bases not matched to a gene: 5. The CDR3 sequence is CASSVGGTGKTDTQYF. CDR3 DNA sequence: TGTGCCAGCAGCGTAGGCGGGACAGGGAAGACAGATACGCAGTATTTT.

This clonotype has only a few counts. The chain couples TRBV15 to TRBJ2-5; D remains unclear. V lost 1 base to trimming and J lost 3 bases, with 3 bases between them. The CDR3 is 12 residues long. Germline CDR1 reads LNHNV; CDR2 reads YYDKDF (reference sequence). The CDR3 sequence is CATSRVEETQYF. DNA for the CDR3: TGTGCCACCAGCAGAGTTGAAGAGACCCAGTACTTC.

The chain carries TRBV29-1 and TRBJ2-3, with D unclear. Germline lookup yields CDR1 SQVTM and CDR2 ANQGSEA. The CDR3 extends over 14 amino acids. Trimming stripped 1 base from V and 0 bases from J, with 8 bases between. CDR3 sequence reads: CSVEAQSSTDTQYF. The CDR3 region has the DNA TGCAGCGTTGAAGCACAGTCGAGCACAGATACGCAGTATTTT.

The gene calls are TRBV29-1 and TRBJ1-1; tentative D call: TRBD1 (6 bases). The CDR3 contains 13 residues. Trimming took off 6 bases at V and 8 bases at J, with 19 bases between the two ends. The germline gives CDR1 SQVTM, CDR2 ANQGSEA. This CDR3 reads CSVHGQRLWEAFF. The CDR3 DNA reads TGCAGCGTACATGGACAGCGACTTTGGGAAGCTTTCTTT.

The chain joins TRBV7-2 to TRBJ2-1; 8 bases are a match to TRBD2. The J segment lost 3 bases and the V segment lost 1 base, leaving 8 bases of the junction unmatched. The CDR3 is made up of 17 amino acids. The V gene's germline CDR1 is SGHTA and CDR2 FQGNSA. CDR3 in amino acids: CASSLVPGRAFYNEQFF. The CDR3 DNA reads as TGTGCCAGCAGCTTAGTCCCCGGGAGGGCCTTCTACAATGAGCAGTTCTTC.

This clonotype has only a few counts. An end of the junction does not agree with germline; a read error may underlie this. This chain links TRBV9 with TRBJ2-3; D is possibly TRBD1 (5 bases). Germline V CDR1 and CDR2: SGDLS, YYNGEE. The CDR3 is 16 residues long. CDR3 coding DNA: TGTGCCAGCAGCGCCCGTCCCCAGGGAAGCACAGATGCGCAGTATTTT. Its translation is CASSARPQGSTDAQYF.

The rearrangement uses TRBV4-2 and TRBJ2-3, with TRBD2 identical over 7 bases. This CDR3 is 13 amino acids long. Germline CDR1 is LGHNA and CDR2 is YNFKEQ. V was clipped by 5 bases and J by 5 bases; unmatched bases: 4. The CDR3 sequence: CASSAGVLDTQYF. DNA for the CDR3: TGTGCCAGCAGCGCGGGGGTCCTAGATACGCAGTATTTT.

The V and J genes are TRBV12-3 or TRBV12-4 and TRBJ2-1; 10 positions match TRBD2. The CDR3 has 15 residues. Trimming at V came to 5 bases and at J to 6 bases, leaving 7 bases not matched to a gene. CDR3 sequence reads: CASSAWTSGLNEQFF. The DNA for the CDR3 is TGTGCCAGCAGTGCGTGGACTAGCGGACTCAATGAGCAGTTCTTC.